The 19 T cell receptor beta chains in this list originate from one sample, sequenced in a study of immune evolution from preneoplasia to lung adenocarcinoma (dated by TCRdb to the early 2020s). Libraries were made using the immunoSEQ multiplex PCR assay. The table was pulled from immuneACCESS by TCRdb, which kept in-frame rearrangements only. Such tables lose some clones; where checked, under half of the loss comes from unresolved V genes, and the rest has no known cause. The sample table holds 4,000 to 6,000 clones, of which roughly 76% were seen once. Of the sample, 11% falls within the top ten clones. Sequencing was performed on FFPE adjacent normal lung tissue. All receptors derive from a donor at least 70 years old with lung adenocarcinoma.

The CDR3 nucleotides are TGTGCCAGTTTCCCCGGGACTAGCGGGTTCACCGGGGAGCTGTTTTTT. It is translated as CASFPGTSGFTGELFF. This chain joins TRBV27 and TRBJ2-2, with 12 positions matching TRBD2. The germline V gene has CDR1 MNHEY and CDR2 SMNVEV (reference sequence). The CDR3 is 16 amino acids. The J segment lost 4 bases and the V segment lost 9 bases, leaving 9 bases of the junction unmatched.

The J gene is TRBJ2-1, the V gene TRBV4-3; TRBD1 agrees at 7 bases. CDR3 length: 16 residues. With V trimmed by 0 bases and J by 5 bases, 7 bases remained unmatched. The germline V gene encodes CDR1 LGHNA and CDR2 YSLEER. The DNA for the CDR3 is TGCGCCAGCAGCCAAGACCACAGGGGCATTGACAATGAGCAGTTCTTC. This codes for CASSQDHRGIDNEQFF.

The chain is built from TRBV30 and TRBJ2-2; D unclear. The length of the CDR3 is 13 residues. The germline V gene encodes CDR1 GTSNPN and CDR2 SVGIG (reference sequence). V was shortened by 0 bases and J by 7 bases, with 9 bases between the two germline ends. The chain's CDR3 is CAWSVGFDGELFF. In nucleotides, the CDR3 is TGTGCCTGGAGTGTAGGGTTTGACGGGGAGCTGTTTTTT.

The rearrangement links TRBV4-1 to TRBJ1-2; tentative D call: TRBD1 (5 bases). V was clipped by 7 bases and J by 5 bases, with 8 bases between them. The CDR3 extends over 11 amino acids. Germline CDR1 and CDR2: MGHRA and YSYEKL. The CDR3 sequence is CASTGGYGYTF. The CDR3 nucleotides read TGCGCCAGCACGGGGGGTTATGGCTACACCTTC.

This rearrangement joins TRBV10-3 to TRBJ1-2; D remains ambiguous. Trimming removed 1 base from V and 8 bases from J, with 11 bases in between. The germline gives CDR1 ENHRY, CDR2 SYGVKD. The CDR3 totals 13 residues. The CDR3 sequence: CAISEYGNEGYTF. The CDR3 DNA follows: TGTGCCATCAGTGAGTACGGGAATGAGGGCTACACCTTC.

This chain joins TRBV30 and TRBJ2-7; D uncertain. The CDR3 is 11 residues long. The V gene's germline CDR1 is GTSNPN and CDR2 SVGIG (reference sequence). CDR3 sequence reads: CALAQEHEQYF. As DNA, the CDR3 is TGTGCGCTCGCGCAGGAACACGAGCAGTACTTC.

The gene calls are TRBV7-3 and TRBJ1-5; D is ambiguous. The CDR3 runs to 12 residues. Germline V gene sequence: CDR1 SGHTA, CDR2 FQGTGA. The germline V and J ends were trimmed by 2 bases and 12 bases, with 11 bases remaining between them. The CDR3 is CASSLWTEHQHF. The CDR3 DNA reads TGTGCCAGCAGCTTATGGACCGAGCACCAGCATTTT.

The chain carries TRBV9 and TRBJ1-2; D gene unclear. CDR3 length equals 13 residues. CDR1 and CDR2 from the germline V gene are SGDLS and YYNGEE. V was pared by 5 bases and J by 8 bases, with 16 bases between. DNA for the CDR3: TGTGCCAGCAGTCCCGGGAGTTTCGGGGGCTACACCTTC. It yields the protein CASSPGSFGGYTF.

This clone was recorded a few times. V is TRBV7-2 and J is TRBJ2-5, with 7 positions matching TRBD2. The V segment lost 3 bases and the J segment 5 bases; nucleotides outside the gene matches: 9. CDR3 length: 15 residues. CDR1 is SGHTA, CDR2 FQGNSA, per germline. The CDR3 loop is CASSFGAGRGETQYF. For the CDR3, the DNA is TGTGCCAGCAGCTTTGGAGCGGGGCGGGGGGAGACCCAGTACTTC.

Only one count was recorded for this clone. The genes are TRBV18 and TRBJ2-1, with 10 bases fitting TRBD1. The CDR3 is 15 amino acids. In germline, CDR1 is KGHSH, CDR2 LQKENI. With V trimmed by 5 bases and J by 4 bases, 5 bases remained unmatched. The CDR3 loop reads CASSAGTGAYNEQFF. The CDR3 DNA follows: TGTGCCAGCTCAGCCGGGACAGGGGCTTACAATGAGCAGTTCTTC.

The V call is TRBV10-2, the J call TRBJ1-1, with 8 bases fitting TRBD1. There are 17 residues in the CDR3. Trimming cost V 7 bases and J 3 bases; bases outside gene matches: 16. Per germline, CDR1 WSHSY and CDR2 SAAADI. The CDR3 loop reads CASTAGTGPLLDTEAFF. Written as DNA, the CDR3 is TGCGCCAGCACTGCCGGGACAGGCCCACTTTTGGACACTGAAGCTTTCTTT.

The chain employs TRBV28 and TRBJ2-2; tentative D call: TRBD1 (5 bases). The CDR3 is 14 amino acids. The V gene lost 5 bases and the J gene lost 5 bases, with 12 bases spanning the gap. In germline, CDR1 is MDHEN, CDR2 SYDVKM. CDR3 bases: TGTGCCAGCAGTGCGGCAGGGTCAACCGGGGAGCTGTTTTTT. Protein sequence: CASSAAGSTGELFF. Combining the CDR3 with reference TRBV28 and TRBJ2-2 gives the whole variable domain DVKVTQSSRYLVKRTGEKVFLECVQDMDHENMFWYRQDPGLGLRLIYFSYDVKMKEKGDIPEGYSVSREKKERFSLILESASTNQTSMYLCASSAAGSTGELFFGEGSRLTVL.

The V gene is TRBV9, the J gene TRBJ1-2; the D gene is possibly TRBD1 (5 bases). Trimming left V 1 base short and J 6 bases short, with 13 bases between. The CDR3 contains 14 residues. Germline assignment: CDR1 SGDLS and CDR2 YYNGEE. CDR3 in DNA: TGTGCCAGCAGCGTATGGGGGGGGAGAAATGGCTACACCTTC. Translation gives CASSVWGGRNGYTF.

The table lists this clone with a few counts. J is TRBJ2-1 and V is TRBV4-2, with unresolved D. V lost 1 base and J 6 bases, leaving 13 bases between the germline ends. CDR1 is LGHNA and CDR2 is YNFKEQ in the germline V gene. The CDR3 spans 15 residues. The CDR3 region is CASSQALDRSNEQFF. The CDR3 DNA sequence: TGTGCCAGCAGCCAAGCCCTAGATCGGAGCAATGAGCAGTTCTTC.

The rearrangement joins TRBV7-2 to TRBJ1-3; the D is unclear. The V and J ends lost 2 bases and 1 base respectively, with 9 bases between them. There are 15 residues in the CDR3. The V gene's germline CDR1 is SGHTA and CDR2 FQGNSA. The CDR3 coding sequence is TGTGCCAGCAGCTTAATGTCAGGTTCTGGAAACACCATATATTTT. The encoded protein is CASSLMSGSGNTIYF. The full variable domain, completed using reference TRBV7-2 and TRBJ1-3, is GAGVSQSPSNKVTEKGKDVELRCDPISGHTALYWYRQSLGQGLEFLIYFQGNSAPDKSGLPSDRFSAERTGGSVSTLTIQRTQQEDSAVYLCASSLMSGSGNTIYFGEGSWLTVV.

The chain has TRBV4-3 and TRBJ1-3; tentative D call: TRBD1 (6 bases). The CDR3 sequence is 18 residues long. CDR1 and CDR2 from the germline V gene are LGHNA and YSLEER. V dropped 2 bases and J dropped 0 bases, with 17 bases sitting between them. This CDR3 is CASSQWSGTRSSGNTIYF. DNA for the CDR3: TGCGCCAGCAGCCAATGGTCCGGGACACGATCCTCTGGAAACACCATATATTTT.

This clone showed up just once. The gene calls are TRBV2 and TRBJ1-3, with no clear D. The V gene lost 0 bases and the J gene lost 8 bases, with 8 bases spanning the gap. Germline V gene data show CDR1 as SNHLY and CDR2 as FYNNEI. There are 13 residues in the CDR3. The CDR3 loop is CASSEARWDTIYF. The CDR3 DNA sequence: TGTGCCAGCAGTGAAGCGCGGTGGGACACCATATATTTT.

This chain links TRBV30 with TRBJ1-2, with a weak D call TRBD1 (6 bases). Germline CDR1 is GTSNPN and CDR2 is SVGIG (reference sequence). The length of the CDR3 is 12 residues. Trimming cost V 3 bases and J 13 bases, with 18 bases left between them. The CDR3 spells CAWSPRGHWLTF. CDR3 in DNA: TGTGCCTGGAGCCCTCGGGGACATTGGCTCACCTTC. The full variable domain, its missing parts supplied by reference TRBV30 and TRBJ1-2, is SQTIHQWPATLVQPVGSPLSLECTVEGTSNPNLYWYRQAAGRGLQLLFYSVGIGQISSEVPQNLSASRPQDRQFILSSKKLLLSDSGFYLCAWSPRGHWLTFGSGTRLTVV.

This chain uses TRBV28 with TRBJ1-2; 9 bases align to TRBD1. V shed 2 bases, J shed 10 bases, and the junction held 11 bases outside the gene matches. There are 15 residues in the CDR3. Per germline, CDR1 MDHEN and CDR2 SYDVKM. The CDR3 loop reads CASSLRSAGQGHYTF. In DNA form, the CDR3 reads TGTGCCAGCAGTTTAAGGAGCGCAGGACAGGGGCACTACACCTTC.